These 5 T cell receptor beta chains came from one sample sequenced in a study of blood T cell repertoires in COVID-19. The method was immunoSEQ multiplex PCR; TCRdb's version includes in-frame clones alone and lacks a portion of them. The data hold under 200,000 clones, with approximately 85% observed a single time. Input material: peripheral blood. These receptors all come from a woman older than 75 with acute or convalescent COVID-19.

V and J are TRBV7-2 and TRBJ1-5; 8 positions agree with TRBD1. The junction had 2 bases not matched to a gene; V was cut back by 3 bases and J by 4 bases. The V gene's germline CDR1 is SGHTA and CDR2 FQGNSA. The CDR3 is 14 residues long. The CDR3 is CASSFRQGNQPQHF. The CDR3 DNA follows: TGTGCCAGCAGCTTTAGACAGGGGAATCAGCCCCAGCATTTT.

The CDR3: CASSLGVGQNTDTQYF. The CDR3 nucleotides are TGTGCCAGCAGCTTAGGGGTGGGACAGAACACAGATACGCAGTATTTT. The gene calls are TRBV7-6 and TRBJ2-3; 7 positions match TRBD1. V shed 1 base and J 2 bases; nucleotides not matched to a gene: 6. The CDR3 has 16 residues. Germline CDR1 reads SGHVS; CDR2 reads FNYEAQ.

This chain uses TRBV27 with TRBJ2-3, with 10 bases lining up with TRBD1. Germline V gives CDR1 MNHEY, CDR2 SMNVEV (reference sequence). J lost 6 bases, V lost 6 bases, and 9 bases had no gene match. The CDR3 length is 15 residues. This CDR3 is CASSPGQGRGDTQYF. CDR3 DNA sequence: TGTGCCAGCAGCCCGGGACAGGGGCGGGGGGATACGCAGTATTTT.

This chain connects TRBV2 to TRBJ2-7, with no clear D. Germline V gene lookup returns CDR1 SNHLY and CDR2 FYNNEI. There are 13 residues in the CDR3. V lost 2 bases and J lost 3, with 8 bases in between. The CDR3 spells CASSETLLYEQYF. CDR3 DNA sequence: TGTGCCAGCAGTGAAACTCTTCTCTACGAGCAGTACTTC.

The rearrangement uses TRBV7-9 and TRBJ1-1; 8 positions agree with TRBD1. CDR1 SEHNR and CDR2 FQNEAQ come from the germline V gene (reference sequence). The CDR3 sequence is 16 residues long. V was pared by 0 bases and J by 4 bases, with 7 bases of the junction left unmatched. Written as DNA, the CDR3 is TGTGCCAGCAGCTTAGCCCCGCCCGGGACAGGCACTGAAGCTTTCTTT. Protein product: CASSLAPPGTGTEAFF.